One sample yielded the 12 T cell receptor beta chains listed below, sequenced in a study of T cell repertoires in aging, cancer and after chemotherapy. Multiplex touch-down PCR with TRB-A/B primers amplified rearranged V-D-J TRB sequences. In TCRdb, the multiplex PCR reads were re-called with MiXCR into one record per CDR3 protein. The table records about 6,200 distinct CDR3 sequences, 25% to 35% of them present only once. TCR beta rearrangements were amplified from peripheral blood genomic DNA. Input material: blood. Receptor source: a human donor with a blood cancer.

The chain combines TRBV20-1 with TRBJ1-1; 9 bases match TRBD1. V shed 4 bases, J shed 8 bases, and the junction held 8 bases outside the gene matches. Germline lookup yields CDR1 DFQATT and CDR2 SNEGSKA (reference sequence). The CDR3 covers 13 residues. CDR3 bases: TGCAGTGCTACCGGGACAGGGAGGTCCGAAGCTTTCTTT. Translated, it gives CSATGTGRSEAFF.

This clonotype occurred a few times. DNA for the CDR3: TGTGCCAGTAGCAGCGCCCTGGGGGGCACTGAAGCTTTCTTT. It translates to CASSSALGGTEAFF. The V gene is TRBV19, the J gene TRBJ1-1, with D possibly TRBD1 on 5 matching bases. The CDR3 consists of 14 residues. V was cut by 6 bases and J by 4 bases, with 15 bases left in between. Per germline, CDR1 LNHDA and CDR2 SQIVND (reference sequence).

The chain links TRBV5-8 to TRBJ2-7; D may match TRBD1 or TRBD2 (5 bases each). The CDR3 has 15 amino acids. Trimming shortened V by 3 bases and J by 1 base, and 14 bases separated the two germline ends. From germline, CDR1 is SGHTS and CDR2 YDEGEE. This CDR3 reads CASSSTGKGSYEQYF. The CDR3 coding sequence is TGTGCCAGCAGCTCCACGGGGAAGGGGTCCTACGAGCAGTACTTC.

The J gene is TRBJ2-2, the V gene TRBV6-5; 14 bases are shared with TRBD2. The trim removed 5 bases at V and 6 bases at J, leaving 2 bases unmatched. The CDR3 is made up of 15 amino acids. CDR1 and CDR2 from the germline V gene are MNHEY and SVGAGI. This CDR3 is CASSRLAGGPGELFF. In nucleotides, the CDR3 is TGTGCCAGCAGTCGACTAGCGGGAGGGCCCGGGGAGCTGTTTTTT.

This clonotype is medium-sized within its sample. The V and J genes are TRBV5-6 and TRBJ2-1; 7 bases line up with TRBD2. The germline V gene encodes CDR1 SGHDT and CDR2 YYEEEE. The CDR3 contains 13 residues. V gave up 1 base and J gave up 6 bases; unmatched junction bases: 1. CDR3 residues: CASSLPSGNEQFF. CDR3 coding DNA: TGTGCCAGCAGCTTGCCTAGCGGCAATGAGCAGTTCTTC. Full variable domain (remainder filled in from reference TRBV5-6 and TRBJ2-1): DAGVTQSPTHLIKTRGQQVTLRCSPKSGHDTVSWYQQALGQGPQFIFQYYEEEERQRGNFPDRFSGHQFPNYSSELNVNALLLGDSALYLCASSLPSGNEQFFGPGTRLTVL.

Regarding this clonotype: This may stem from a read error, because a much larger clone lies one nucleotide away. The genes are TRBV5-5 and TRBJ2-3; 10 bases are a match to TRBD2. The CDR3 is 14 residues long. The germline gives CDR1 SGHKS, CDR2 YYEKEE (reference sequence). The J segment lost 6 bases and the V segment lost 1 base, leaving 2 bases of the junction unmatched. CDR3 in DNA: TGTGCCAGCAGCTTGTCTAGCGGGAGCGATACGCAGTATTTT. Translating gives CASSLSSGSDTQYF.

This clonotype is classed as medium-sized. V and J are TRBV30 and TRBJ1-1; the D gene is possibly TRBD1 (6 bases). The CDR3 is 12 amino acids. CDR1 is GTSNPN and CDR2 is SVGIG in the germline V gene (reference sequence). V dropped 5 bases and J dropped 1 base, with 8 bases sitting between them. The CDR3 nucleotides read TGTGCCTGGGACAGGCCGAACACTGAAGCTTTCTTT. Encoded protein: CAWDRPNTEAFF.

The chain recombines TRBV6-4 with TRBJ1-5; D gene uncertain. The V gene's germline CDR1 is MRHNA and CDR2 SNTAGT. The CDR3 contains 14 residues. Trimming cost V 3 bases and J 11 bases, with 17 bases left between them. The CDR3 region is CASSEGPGGGAQHF. CDR3 bases: TGTGCCAGCAGTGAAGGGCCGGGAGGCGGGGCCCAGCATTTT.

As to this clonotype: Given a much more abundant clone one base away, this may be a read error. V usage is TRBV7-6 and J usage is TRBJ2-1, with TRBD1 matching 8 bases. This CDR3 is 16 amino acids long. CDR1 and CDR2 from the germline V gene are SGHVS and FNYEAQ. DNA of the CDR3: TGTGCCAGCAGCTTCAATCAGGGGGCGACCTACGATGAGCAGTTCTTC. Its protein product is CASSFNQGATYDEQFF.

By frequency in the sample, this clonotype is medium-sized. The chain recombines TRBV29-1 with TRBJ2-2; D is ambiguous. CDR3 length: 15 amino acids. The V end lost 6 bases, the J end lost 0 bases, and 14 bases lay between the germline ends. Germline CDR1 is SQVTM and CDR2 is ANQGSEA. The CDR3 sequence is CSVGLRHSNTGELFF. The CDR3 nucleotides are TGCAGCGTCGGATTAAGACATTCGAACACCGGGGAGCTGTTTTTT.

This clonotype counts as medium-sized. CDR3 region: CATSDLREEQFF. The CDR3 DNA is TGTGCCACCAGTGACCTCAGGGAAGAGCAGTTCTTC. The chain links TRBV24-1 to TRBJ2-1; a possible D gene is TRBD1 (5 bases). CDR1 is KGHDR, CDR2 SFDVKD, per germline. This CDR3 spans 12 amino acids. The V end lost 4 bases, the J end lost 10 bases, and 10 bases lay between the germline ends.

By share of the sample, this clonotype is medium-sized. The chain uses TRBV19 and TRBJ2-7; possibly TRBD1 for D (5 bases). Germline CDR1 LNHDA, CDR2 SQIVND (reference sequence). The V end was cut by 2 bases, the J end by 0 bases, with 5 bases between. This CDR3 is 13 amino acids long. Here the CDR3 DNA reads TGTGCCAGTAGTATACAGGGCTCCTACGAGCAGTACTTC. Translating gives CASSIQGSYEQYF.